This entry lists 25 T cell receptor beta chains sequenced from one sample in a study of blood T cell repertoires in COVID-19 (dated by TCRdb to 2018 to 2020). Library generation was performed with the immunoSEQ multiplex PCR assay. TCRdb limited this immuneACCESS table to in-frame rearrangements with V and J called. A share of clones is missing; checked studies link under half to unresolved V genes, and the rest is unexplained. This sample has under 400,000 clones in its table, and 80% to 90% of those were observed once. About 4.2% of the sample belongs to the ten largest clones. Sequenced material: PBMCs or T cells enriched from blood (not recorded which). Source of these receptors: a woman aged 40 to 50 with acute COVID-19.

The CDR3 region is CAISETSGQGGQPQHF. CDR3 sequence (DNA): TGTGCCATCAGTGAGACCAGCGGACAGGGCGGTCAGCCCCAGCATTTT. The J gene is TRBJ1-5, the V gene TRBV10-3, with 8 nucleotides matching TRBD1. The CDR3 sequence is 16 residues long. Per germline, CDR1 ENHRY and CDR2 SYGVKD. V lost 2 bases to trimming and J lost 6 bases; unmatched junction nucleotides: 9.

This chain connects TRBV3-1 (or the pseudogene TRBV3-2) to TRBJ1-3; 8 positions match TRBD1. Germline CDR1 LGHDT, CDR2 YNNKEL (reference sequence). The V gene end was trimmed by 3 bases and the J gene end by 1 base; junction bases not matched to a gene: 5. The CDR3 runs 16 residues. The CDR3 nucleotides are TGTGCCAGCAGCCAGGATAGGACAGGGTCTGGAAACACCATATATTTT. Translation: CASSQDRTGSGNTIYF.

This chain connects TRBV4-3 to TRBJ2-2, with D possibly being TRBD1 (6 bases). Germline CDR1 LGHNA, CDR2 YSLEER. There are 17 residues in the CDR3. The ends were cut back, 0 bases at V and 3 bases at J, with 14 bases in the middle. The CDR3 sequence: CASSQEGGQSHTGELFF. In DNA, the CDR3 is TGCGCCAGCAGCCAAGAAGGAGGACAGTCCCACACCGGGGAGCTGTTTTTT.

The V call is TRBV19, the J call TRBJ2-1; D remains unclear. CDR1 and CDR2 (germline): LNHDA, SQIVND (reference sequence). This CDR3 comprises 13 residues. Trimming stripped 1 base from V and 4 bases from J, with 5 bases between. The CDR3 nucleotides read TGTGCCAGTAGTATAGGTCTATACAATGAGCAGTTCTTC. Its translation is CASSIGLYNEQFF. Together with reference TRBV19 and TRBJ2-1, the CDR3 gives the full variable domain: DGGITQSPKYLFRKEGQNVTLSCEQNLNHDAMYWYRQDPGQGLRLIYYSQIVNDFQKGDIAEGYSVSREKKESFPLTVTSAQKNPTAFYLCASSIGLYNEQFFGPGTRLTVL.

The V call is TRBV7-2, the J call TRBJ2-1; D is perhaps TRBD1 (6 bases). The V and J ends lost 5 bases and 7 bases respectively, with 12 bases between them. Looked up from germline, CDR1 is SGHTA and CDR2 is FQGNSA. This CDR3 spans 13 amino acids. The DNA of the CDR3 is TGTGCCAGCAGCCGCCAGGGGTGGAATGAGCAGTTCTTC. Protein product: CASSRQGWNEQFF.

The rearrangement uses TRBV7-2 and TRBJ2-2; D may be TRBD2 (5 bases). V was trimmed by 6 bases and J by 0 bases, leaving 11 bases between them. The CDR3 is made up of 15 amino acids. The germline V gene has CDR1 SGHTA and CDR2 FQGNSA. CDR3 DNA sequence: TGTGCCAGCAGGCCCGGGAACGCGAACACCGGGGAGCTGTTTTTT. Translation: CASRPGNANTGELFF.

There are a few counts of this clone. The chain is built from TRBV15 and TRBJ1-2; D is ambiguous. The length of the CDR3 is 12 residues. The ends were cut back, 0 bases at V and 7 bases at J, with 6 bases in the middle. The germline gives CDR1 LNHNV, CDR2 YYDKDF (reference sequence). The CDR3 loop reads CATSRDTAGYTF. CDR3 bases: TGTGCCACCAGCAGAGATACTGCTGGCTACACCTTC.

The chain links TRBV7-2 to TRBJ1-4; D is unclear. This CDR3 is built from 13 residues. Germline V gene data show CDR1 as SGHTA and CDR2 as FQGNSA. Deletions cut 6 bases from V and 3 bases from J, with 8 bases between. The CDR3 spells CASRVRANEKLFF. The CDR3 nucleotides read TGTGCCAGCAGGGTGAGAGCTAATGAAAAACTGTTTTTT. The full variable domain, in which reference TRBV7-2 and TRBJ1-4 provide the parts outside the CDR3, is GAGVSQSPSNKVTEKGKDVELRCDPISGHTALYWYRQSLGQGLEFLIYFQGNSAPDKSGLPSDRFSAERTGGSVSTLTIQRTQQEDSAVYLCASRVRANEKLFFGSGTQLSVL.

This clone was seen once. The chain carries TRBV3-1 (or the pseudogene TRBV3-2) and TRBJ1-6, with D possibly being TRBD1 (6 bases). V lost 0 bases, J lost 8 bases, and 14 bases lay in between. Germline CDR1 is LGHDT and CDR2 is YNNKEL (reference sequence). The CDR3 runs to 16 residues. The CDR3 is CASSQDRTGRDSPLHF. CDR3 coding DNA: TGTGCCAGCAGCCAAGATAGAACAGGGAGGGATTCACCCCTCCACTTT.

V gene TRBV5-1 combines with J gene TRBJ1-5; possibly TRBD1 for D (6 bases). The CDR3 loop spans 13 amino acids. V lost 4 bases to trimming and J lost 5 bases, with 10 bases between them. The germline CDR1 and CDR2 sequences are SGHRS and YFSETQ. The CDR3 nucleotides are TGCGCCAGCAGCGGGACACCCGATCAGCCCCAGCATTTT. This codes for CASSGTPDQPQHF. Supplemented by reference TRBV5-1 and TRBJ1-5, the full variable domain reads KAGVTQTPRYLIKTRGQQVTLSCSPISGHRSVSWYQQTPGQGLQFLFEYFSETQRNKGNFPGRFSGRQFSNSRSEMNVSTLELGDSALYLCASSGTPDQPQHFGDGTRLSIL.

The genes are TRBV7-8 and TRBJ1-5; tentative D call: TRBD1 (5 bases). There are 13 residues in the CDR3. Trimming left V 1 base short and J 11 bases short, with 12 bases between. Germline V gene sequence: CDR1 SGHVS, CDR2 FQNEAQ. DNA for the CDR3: TGTGCCAGCAGCTTAGACGCAGGGAGGACCCAGCATTTT. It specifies CASSLDAGRTQHF.

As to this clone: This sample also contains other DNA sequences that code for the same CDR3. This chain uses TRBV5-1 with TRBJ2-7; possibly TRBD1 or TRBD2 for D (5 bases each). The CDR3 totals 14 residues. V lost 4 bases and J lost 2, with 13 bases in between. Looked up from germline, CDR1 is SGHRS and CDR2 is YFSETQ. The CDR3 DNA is TGCGCCAGCAGCCTGGGACCCGCGGCCTACGAGCAGTACTTC. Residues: CASSLGPAAYEQYF.

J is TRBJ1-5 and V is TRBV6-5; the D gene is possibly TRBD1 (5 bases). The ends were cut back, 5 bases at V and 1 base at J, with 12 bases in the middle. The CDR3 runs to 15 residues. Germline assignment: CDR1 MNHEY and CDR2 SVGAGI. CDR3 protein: CASSPLGGSNQPQHF. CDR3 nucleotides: TGTGCCAGCAGTCCCTTGGGGGGAAGCAATCAGCCCCAGCATTTT.

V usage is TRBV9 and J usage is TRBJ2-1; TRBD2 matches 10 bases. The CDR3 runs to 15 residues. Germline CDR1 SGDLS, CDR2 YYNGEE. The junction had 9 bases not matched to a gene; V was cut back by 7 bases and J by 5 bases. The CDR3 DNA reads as TGTGCCAGCTCGGTAGCGGGGGGTGAGAACAATGAGCAGTTCTTC. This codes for CASSVAGGENNEQFF.

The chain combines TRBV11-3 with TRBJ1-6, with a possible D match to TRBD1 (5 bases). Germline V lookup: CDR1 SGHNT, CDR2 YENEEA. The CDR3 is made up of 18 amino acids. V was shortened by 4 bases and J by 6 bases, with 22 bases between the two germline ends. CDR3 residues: CASSSYPGREGFNSPLHF. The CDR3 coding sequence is TGTGCCAGCAGCTCCTACCCAGGCAGGGAAGGTTTTAATTCACCCCTCCACTTT.

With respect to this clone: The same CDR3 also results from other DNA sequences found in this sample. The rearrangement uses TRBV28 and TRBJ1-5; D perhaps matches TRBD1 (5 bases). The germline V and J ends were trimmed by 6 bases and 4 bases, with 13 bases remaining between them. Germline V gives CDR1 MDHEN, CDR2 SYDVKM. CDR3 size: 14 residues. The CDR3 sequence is CASRYQGGNQPQHF. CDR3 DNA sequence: TGTGCCAGCAGATATCAGGGTGGGAATCAGCCCCAGCATTTT.

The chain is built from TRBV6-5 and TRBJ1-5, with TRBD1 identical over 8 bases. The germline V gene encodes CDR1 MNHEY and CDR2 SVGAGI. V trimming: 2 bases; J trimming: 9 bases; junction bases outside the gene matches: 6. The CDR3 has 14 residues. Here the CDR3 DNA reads TGTGCCAGCAGTTACGGACAGGGAATAGGGCCCCAGCATTTT. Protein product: CASSYGQGIGPQHF.

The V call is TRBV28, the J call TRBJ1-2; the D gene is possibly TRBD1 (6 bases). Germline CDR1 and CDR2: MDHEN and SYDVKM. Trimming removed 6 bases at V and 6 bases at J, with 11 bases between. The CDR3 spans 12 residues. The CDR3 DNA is TGTGCCAGCAGCCTAAACAGGGATGGCTACACCTTC. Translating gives CASSLNRDGYTF.

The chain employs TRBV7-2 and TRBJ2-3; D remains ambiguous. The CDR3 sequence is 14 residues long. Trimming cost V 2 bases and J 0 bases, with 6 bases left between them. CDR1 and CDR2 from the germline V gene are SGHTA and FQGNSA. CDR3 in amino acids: CASSLIGSTDTQYF. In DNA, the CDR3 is TGTGCCAGCAGCTTAATCGGGAGCACAGATACGCAGTATTTT.

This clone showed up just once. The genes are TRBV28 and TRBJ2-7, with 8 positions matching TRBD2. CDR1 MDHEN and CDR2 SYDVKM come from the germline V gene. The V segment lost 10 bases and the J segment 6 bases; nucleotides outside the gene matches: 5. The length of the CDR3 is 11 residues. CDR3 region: CATGRGSEQYF. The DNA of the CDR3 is TGTGCCACCGGGAGGGGCAGCGAGCAGTACTTC.

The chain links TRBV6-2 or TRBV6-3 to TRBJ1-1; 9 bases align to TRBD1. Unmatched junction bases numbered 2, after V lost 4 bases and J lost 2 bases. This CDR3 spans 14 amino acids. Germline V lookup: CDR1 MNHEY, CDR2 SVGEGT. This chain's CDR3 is CASSWGQGNTEAFF. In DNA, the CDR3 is TGTGCCAGCAGTTGGGGACAGGGAAACACTGAAGCTTTCTTT.

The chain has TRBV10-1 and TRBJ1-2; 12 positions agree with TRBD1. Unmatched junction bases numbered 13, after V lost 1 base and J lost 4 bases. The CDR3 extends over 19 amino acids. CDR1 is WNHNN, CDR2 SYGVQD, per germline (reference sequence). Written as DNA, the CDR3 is TGCGCCAGCAGTGAGTGGTGGGACAGGGGGCCCGGCCGAACCTATGGCTACACCTTC. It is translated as CASSEWWDRGPGRTYGYTF.

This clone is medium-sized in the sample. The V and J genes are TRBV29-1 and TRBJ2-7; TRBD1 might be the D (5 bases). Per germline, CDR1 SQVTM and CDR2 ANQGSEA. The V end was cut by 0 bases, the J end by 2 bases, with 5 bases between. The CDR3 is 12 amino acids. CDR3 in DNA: TGCAGCGTTGAAGAGGACACCTACGAGCAGTACTTC. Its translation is CSVEEDTYEQYF.

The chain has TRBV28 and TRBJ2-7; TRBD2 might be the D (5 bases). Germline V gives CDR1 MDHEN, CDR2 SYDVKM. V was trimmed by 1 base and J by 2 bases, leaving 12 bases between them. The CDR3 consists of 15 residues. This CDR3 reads CASSLSYGDPYEQYF. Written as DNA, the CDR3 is TGTGCCAGCAGTTTATCGTACGGGGATCCCTACGAGCAGTACTTC. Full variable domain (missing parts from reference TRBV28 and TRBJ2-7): DVKVTQSSRYLVKRTGEKVFLECVQDMDHENMFWYRQDPGLGLRLIYFSYDVKMKEKGDIPEGYSVSREKKERFSLILESASTNQTSMYLCASSLSYGDPYEQYFGPGTRLTVT.

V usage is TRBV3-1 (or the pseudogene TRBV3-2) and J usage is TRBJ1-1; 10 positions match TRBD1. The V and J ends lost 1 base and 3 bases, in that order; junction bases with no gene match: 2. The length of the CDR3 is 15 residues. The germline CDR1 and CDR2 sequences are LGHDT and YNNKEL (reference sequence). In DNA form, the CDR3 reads TGTGCCAGCAGCCAAGGAGACAGGGGGCACACTGAAGCTTTCTTT. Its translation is CASSQGDRGHTEAFF.